This TCR beta chain was retrieved from a study of T-cell reconstitution after alpha-beta-depleted transplantation in children. Whole-study results and caveats: Recipient T cells and thymic progenitors that survived were the source of the high TCRbeta diversity seen at day 60 in some patients. A year post-transplant, T-cell counts and diversity derived mostly from newly produced T cells. At around two months after transplant, the alpha-beta T cells were reportedly derived from several hundred expanded clones that came from non-depleted graft cells.

Preparation of the TCRbeta library used unique molecular identifiers. TCRdb ran MiXCR on the PCR reads and lists one entry per CDR3 protein. The data contain about 97,000 distinct CDR3 sequences, 4.5% to 7.5% of them seen just once; the ten biggest clones take up 6.1%. This clonotype was counted a few times. Its specificity is unknown. This CDR3 region has 16 residues. V was trimmed by 3 bases and J by 0 bases, leaving 15 bases between them. The sequences come from PBMCs, mostly from graft donor cells, collected 60 days after TCRalphabeta/CD19-depleted stem cell transplant. The source is a female patient aged 2-9 years who had a stem cell transplant for Fanconi anemia, so the T cells may come from the graft donor. The chain employs TRBV12-3 or TRBV12-4 and TRBJ2-7; D is possibly TRBD2 (5 bases). In DNA form, the CDR3 reads TGTGCCAGCAGTTTTAAGTCGGGCACTAGCTCCTACGAGCAGTACTTC. Translated, it gives CASSFKSGTSSYEQYF.